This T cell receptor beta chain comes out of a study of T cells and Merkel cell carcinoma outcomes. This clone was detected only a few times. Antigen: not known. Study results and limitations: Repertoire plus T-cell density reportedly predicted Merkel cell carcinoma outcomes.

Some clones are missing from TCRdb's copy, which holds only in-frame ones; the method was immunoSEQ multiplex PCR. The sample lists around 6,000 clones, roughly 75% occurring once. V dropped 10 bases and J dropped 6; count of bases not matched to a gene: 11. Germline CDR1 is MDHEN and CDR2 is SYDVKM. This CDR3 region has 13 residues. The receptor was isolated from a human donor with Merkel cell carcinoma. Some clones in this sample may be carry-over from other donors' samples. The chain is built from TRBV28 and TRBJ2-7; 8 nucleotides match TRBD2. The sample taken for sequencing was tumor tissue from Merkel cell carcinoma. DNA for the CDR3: TGTGCCACCCTAGCGGGTGCCTGGGGCGAGCAGTACTTC. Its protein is CATLAGAWGEQYF.